The rows below give T cell receptor beta chains drawn from one sample of a study of CD8 T cells in Susac syndrome. TCRdb reanalysed the immunoSEQ multiplex PCR reads using MiXCR and keeps one entry per CDR3 protein. The data contain 160,000 or so distinct CDR3 sequences, around 95% of them singletons. Specimen: CD8+ T cells from PBMCs. The receptors were sampled from a human donor with multiple sclerosis. The CDR3 runs from the conserved cysteine through the conserved F or W. The order of the fields is D gene, clone size, V gene, J gene, CDR3 DNA, CDR3 protein. D genes are given only for firm matches. For some rows the clone size is stated as once, few or many, or as a class when expanded; others skip it.

.	once	TRBV18	TRBJ2-1	TGTGCCAGCTCACCCGTTCACGGGAATGAGCAGTTCTTC	CASSPVHGNEQFF
TRBD1	once	TRBV15	TRBJ2-1	TGTGCCACCAGCATGGACAGGGCAGGGTACAATGAGCAGTTCTTC	CATSMDRAGYNEQFF
.	once	TRBV2	TRBJ1-1	TGTGCCAGCAGTACAGGGCTGGGCACTGAAGCTTTCTTT	CASSTGLGTEAFF
.	.	TRBV27	TRBJ1-6	TGTGCCAGCAGCCTCGGCGGGCTCGGTTCACCCCTCCACTTT	CASSLGGLGSPLHF
.	few	TRBV20-1	TRBJ2-1	TGCAGTGCTAGTCTGGGATTCTACAATGAGCAGTTCTTC	CSASLGFYNEQFF
.	.	TRBV30	TRBJ2-7	TGTGCCTGGAGTGAGCAGCTCTACGAGCAGTACTTC	CAWSEQLYEQYF
TRBD1	.	TRBV29-1	TRBJ1-2	TGCAGCACCCCGACAGGGGGTGTTGGCTACACCTTC	CSTPTGGVGYTF
.	.	TRBV20-1	TRBJ2-1	TGCAGTGCTAGAGATACTTTTCATACTCAGGGGAATGAGCAGTTCTTC	CSARDTFHTQGNEQFF
.	.	TRBV30	TRBJ2-7	TGTGCCTGGAGCCGTACGGCGGGGAACTACGAGCAGTACTTC	CAWSRTAGNYEQYF
.	.	TRBV29-1	TRBJ1-5	TGCAGCGTTCGATTACGGACACTATATAGCAATCAGCCCCAGCATTTT	CSVRLRTLYSNQPQHF
TRBD1	.	TRBV29-1	TRBJ2-7	TGCAGCGTAGTTGACAGGGCCTACGAGCAGTACTTC	CSVVDRAYEQYF
.	.	TRBV27	TRBJ2-3	TGTGCCAGCAGTGCCTTGATTGAAGATACGCAGTATTTT	CASSALIEDTQYF
TRBD1	few	TRBV29-1	TRBJ2-7	TGCAGCGTTGAGGGACAGGGAGGAGACTACGAGCAGTACTTC	CSVEGQGGDYEQYF
.	once	TRBV27	TRBJ2-2	TGTGCCAGCACCCTGGGGTCCCCGGGGGCCACCGGGGAGCTGTTTTTT	CASTLGSPGATGELFF
.	.	TRBV27	TRBJ1-1	TGTGCCAGCAGTTTACAGTCTGGGTCCCACACTGAAGCTTTCTTT	CASSLQSGSHTEAFF
TRBD1	.	TRBV9	TRBJ1-1	TGTGCCAGCAGCGTAGACGGGACAGGGTACACTGAAGCTTTCTTT	CASSVDGTGYTEAFF
TRBD1	.	TRBV3-1	TRBJ1-2	TGTGCCAGCAGCCAAATTAGGGGACAGCCTGATGGTAACTATGGCTACACCTTC	CASSQIRGQPDGNYGYTF
TRBD1	.	TRBV30	TRBJ2-7	TGTGCCTGGAGCGGACAGGGGCTCGACGAGCAGTACTTC	CAWSGQGLDEQYF
.	.	TRBV20-1	TRBJ1-2	TGCAGTGCTAGAAATGGCCAACTTAACTATGGCTACACCTTC	CSARNGQLNYGYTF
.	.	TRBV9	TRBJ2-1	TGTGCCAGCAGCGCCAACAATGAGCAGTTCTTC	CASSANNEQFF
TRBD1	.	TRBV5-4	TRBJ2-1	TGTGCCAGCAGCTTGCAGGGGGCTAGGAATGAGCAGTTCTTC	CASSLQGARNEQFF
TRBD1	.	TRBV11-2	TRBJ2-7	TGTGCCAGCAGACTACAGGGGCGGGAGCAGTACTTC	CASRLQGREQYF
TRBD1	.	TRBV7-2	TRBJ2-3	TGTGCCAGCAGCCTCCCGGGACAGGGGGCCGCAGATACGCAGTATTTT	CASSLPGQGAADTQYF
.	.	TRBV25-1	TRBJ2-5	TGTGCCAGCTCCGACAGGGTGGGGGGACAAGAGACCCAGTACTTC	CASSDRVGGQETQYF
.	.	TRBV24-1	TRBJ2-3	TGTGCCACCACCCCCTCGGACACTACTGGTGCCACAGATACGCAGTATTTT	CATTPSDTTGATDTQYF
TRBD2	.	TRBV30	TRBJ2-2	TGTGCCTGGAGTGAAGTAGCGGGCGGGGAGCTGTTTTTT	CAWSEVAGGELFF
TRBD1	.	TRBV6-1	TRBJ1-2	TGTGCCAGCAGTGAATCCTCAGGGGGCCGGAACTATGGCTACACCTTC	CASSESSGGRNYGYTF
TRBD2	.	TRBV27	TRBJ2-3	TGTGCCAGCAGGGCCGGGACTAGTGCAGATACGCAGTATTTT	CASRAGTSADTQYF
.	.	TRBV5-1	TRBJ2-5	TGCGCCAGCAGCTCCCGAGGGGCTAGCATGGTAGAGACCCAGTACTTC	CASSSRGASMVETQYF
.	once	TRBV12-3/TRBV12-4	TRBJ1-5	TGTGCCAGCAAAGTTGGGGGTGGGCATCAGCCCCAGCATTTT	CASKVGGGHQPQHF
.	once	TRBV20-1	TRBJ2-1	TGCAGTGCTAGGTGGCGGGGGCTTAACAATGAGCAGTTCTTC	CSARWRGLNNEQFF